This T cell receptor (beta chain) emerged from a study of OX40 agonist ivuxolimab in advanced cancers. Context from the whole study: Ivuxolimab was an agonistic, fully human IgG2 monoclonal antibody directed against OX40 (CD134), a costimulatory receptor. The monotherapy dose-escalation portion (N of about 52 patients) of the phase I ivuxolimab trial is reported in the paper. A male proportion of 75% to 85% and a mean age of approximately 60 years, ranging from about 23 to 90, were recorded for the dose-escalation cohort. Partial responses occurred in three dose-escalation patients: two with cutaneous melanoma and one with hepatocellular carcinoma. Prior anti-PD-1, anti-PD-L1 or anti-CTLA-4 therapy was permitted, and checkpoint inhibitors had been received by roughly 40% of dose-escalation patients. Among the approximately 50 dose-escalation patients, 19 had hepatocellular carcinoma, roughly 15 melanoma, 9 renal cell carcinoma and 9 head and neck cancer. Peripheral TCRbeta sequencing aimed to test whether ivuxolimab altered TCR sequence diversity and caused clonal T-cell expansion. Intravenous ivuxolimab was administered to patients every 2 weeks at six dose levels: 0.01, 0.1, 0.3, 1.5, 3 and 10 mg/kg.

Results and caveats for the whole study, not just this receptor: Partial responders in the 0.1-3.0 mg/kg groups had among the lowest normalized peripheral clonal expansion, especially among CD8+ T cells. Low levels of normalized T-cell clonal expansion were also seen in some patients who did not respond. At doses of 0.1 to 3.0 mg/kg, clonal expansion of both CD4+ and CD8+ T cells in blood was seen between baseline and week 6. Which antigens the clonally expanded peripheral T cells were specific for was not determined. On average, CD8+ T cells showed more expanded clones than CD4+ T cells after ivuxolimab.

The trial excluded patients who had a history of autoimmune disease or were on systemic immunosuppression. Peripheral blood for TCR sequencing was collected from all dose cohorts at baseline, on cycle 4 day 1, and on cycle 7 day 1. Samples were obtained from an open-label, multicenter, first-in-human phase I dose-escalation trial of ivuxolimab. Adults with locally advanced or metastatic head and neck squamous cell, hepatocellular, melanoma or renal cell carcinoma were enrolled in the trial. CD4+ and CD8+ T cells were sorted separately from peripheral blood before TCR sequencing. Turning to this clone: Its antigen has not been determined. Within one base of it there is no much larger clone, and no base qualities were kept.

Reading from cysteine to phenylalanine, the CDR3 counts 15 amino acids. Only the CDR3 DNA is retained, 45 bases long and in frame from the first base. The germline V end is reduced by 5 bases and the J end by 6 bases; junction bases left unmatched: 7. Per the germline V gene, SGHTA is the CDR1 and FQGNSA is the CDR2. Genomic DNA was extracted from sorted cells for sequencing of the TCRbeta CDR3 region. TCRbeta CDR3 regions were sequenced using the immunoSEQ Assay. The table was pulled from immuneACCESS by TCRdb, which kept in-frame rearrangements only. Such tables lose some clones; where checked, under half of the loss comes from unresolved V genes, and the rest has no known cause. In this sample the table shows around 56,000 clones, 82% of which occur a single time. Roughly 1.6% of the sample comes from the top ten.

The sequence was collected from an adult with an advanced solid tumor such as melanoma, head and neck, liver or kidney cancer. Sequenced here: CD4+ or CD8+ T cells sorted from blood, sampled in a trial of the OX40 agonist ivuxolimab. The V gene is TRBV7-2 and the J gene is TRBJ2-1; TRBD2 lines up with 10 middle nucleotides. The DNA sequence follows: TGTGCCAGCAGCGTTCCTAGCGGGAGCATCAATGAGCAGTTCTTC. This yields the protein CASSVPSGSINEQFF. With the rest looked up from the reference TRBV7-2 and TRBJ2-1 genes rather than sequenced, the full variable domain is GAGVSQSPSNKVTEKGKDVELRCDPISGHTALYWYRQSLGQGLEFLIYFQGNSAPDKSGLPSDRFSAERTGGSVSTLTIQRTQQEDSAVYLCASSVPSGSINEQFFGPGTRLTVL.